The present T cell receptor beta chain was sequenced within a study of tumor and adjacent non-tumor tissue in lung cancer. The study, taken as a whole, reports: Significantly higher TCR diversity was found in tumor than normal lung.

This sample's RNA came from whole unsorted tissue. Donors were chemotherapy-naive, newly diagnosed lung cancer surgical patients in China, August–late 2014. This clonotype was observed once. Its antigen is still unknown. The conserved phenylalanine or tryptophan is not found at the CDR3 terminus, so this likely reflects a read error. Because the CDR3's place on the DNA is in doubt, the DNA is left out and the CDR3 is given as listed by TCRdb. Three rounds of nested PCR, following a modified ARM-PCR protocol, produced the TCRbeta library. One entry per CDR3 protein, called by TCRdb with MiXCR from the multiplex PCR reads. Among about 200,000 distinct CDR3 sequences listed, 70% to 75% were seen once. Including both end residues, the CDR3 is 9 amino acids long. Germline-derived CDR1 and CDR2 are MNHEY and SVGAGI.

The sample was lung tumor tissue. The clonotype was recovered from a man between 60 and 70 years old with non-small cell lung cancer. The genes are TRBV6-5 and TRBJ2-5. The CDR3 here is CASKETQYY.